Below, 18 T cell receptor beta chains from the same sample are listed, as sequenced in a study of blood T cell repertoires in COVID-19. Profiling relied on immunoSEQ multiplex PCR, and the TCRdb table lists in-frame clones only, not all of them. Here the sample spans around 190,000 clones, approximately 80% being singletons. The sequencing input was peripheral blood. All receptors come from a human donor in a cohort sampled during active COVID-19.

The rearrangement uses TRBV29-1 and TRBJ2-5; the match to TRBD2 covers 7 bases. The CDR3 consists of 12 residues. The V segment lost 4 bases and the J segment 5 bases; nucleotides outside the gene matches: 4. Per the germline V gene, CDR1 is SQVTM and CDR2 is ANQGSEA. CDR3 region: CSVGGGRETQYF. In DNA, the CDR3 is TGCAGCGTTGGGGGAGGGCGGGAGACCCAGTACTTC.

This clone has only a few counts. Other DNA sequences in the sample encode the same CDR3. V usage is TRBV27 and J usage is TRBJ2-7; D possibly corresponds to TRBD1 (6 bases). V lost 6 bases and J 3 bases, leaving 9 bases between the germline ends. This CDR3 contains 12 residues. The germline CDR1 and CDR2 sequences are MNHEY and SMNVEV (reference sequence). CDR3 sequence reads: CASSPTGYEQYF. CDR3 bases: TGTGCCAGCAGCCCGACAGGCTACGAGCAGTACTTC.

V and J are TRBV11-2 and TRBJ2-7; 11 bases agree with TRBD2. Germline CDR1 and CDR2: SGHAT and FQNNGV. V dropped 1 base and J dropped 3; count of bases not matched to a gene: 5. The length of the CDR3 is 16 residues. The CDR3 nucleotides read TGTGCCAGCAGCTTAGGGGGGACTAGCGGATTCTACGAGCAGTACTTC. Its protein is CASSLGGTSGFYEQYF.

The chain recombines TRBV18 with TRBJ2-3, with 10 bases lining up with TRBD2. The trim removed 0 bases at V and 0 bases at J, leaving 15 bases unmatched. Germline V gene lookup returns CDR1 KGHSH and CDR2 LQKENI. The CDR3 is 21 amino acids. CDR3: CASSPPLTSGTPISSTDTQYF. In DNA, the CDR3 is TGTGCCAGCTCACCACCATTAACTAGCGGGACTCCTATCTCTAGCACAGATACGCAGTATTTT. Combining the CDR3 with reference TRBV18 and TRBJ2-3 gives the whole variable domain NAGVMQNPRHLVRRRGQEARLRCSPMKGHSHVYWYRQLPEEGLKFMVYLQKENIIDESGMPKERFSAEFPKEGPSILRIQQVVRGDSAAYFCASSPPLTSGTPISSTDTQYFGPGTRLTVL.

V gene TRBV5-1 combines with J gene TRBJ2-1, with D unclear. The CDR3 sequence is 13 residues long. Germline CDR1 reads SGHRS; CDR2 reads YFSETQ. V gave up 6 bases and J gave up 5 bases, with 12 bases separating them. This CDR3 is CASTPYIDNEQFF. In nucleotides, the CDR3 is TGCGCCAGCACTCCTTACATCGACAATGAGCAGTTCTTC.

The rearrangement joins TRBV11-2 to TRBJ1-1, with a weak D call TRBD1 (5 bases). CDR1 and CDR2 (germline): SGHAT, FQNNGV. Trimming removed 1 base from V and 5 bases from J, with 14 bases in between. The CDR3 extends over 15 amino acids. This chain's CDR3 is CASSLVVGAGTEAFF. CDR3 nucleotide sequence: TGTGCCAGCAGCTTAGTAGTAGGGGCCGGAACTGAAGCTTTCTTT. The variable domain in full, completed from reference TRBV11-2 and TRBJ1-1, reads EAGVAQSPRYKIIEKRQSVAFWCNPISGHATLYWYQQILGQGPKLLIQFQNNGVVDDSQLPKDRFSAERLKGVDSTLKIQPAKLEDSAVYLCASSLVVGAGTEAFFGQGTRLTVV.

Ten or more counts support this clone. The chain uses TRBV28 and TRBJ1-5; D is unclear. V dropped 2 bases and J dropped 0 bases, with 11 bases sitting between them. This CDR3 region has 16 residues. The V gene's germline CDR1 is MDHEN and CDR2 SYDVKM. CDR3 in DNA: TGTGCCAGCAGTTTAATCGTTGTAGATAGCAATCAGCCCCAGCATTTT. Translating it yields CASSLIVVDSNQPQHF. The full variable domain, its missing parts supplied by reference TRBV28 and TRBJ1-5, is DVKVTQSSRYLVKRTGEKVFLECVQDMDHENMFWYRQDPGLGLRLIYFSYDVKMKEKGDIPEGYSVSREKKERFSLILESASTNQTSMYLCASSLIVVDSNQPQHFGDGTRLSIL.

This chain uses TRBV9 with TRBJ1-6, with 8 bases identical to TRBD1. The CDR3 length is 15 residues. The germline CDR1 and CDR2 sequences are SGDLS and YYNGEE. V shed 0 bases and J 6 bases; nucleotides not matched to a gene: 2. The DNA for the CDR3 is TGTGCCAGCAGCGTAGGCAGGGGGCTTAATTCACCCCTCCACTTT. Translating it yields CASSVGRGLNSPLHF.

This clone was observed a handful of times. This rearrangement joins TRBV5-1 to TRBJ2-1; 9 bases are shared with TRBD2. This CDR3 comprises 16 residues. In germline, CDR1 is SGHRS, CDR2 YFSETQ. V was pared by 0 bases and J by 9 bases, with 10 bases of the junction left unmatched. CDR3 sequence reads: CASSLARREGISEQFF. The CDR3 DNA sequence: TGCGCCAGCAGCTTGGCCCGGCGGGAGGGTATTAGTGAGCAGTTCTTC. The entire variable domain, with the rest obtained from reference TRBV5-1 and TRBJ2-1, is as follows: KAGVTQTPRYLIKTRGQQVTLSCSPISGHRSVSWYQQTPGQGLQFLFEYFSETQRNKGNFPGRFSGRQFSNSRSEMNVSTLELGDSALYLCASSLARREGISEQFFGPGTRLTVL.

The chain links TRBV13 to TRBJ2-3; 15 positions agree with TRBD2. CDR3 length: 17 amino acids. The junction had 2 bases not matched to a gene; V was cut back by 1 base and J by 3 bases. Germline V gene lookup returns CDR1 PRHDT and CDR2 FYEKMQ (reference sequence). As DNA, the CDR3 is TGTGCCAGCAGCTTAGAAGGGACTAGCGGGAGGACAGATACGCAGTATTTT. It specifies CASSLEGTSGRTDTQYF.

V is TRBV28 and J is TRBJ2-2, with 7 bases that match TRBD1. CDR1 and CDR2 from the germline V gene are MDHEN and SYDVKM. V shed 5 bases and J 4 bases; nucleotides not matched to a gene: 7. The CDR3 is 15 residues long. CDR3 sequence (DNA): TGTGCCAGCAGTAAAGACAGGGCTTCCACCGGGGAGCTGTTTTTT. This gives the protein CASSKDRASTGELFF. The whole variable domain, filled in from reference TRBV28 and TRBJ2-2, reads DVKVTQSSRYLVKRTGEKVFLECVQDMDHENMFWYRQDPGLGLRLIYFSYDVKMKEKGDIPEGYSVSREKKERFSLILESASTNQTSMYLCASSKDRASTGELFFGEGSRLTVL.

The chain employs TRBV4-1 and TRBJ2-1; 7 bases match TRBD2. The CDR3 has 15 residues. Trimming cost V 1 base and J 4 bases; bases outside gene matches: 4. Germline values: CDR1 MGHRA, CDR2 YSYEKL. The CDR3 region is CASSQVRGGYNEQFF. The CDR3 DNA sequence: TGCGCCAGCAGCCAAGTTCGGGGAGGGTACAATGAGCAGTTCTTC.

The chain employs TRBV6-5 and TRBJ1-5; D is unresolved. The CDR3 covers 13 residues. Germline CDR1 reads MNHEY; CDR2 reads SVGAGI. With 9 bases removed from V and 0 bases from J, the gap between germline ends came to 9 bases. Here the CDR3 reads CASRRYSNQPQHF. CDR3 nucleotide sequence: TGTGCCAGTCGCCGGTATAGCAATCAGCCCCAGCATTTT.

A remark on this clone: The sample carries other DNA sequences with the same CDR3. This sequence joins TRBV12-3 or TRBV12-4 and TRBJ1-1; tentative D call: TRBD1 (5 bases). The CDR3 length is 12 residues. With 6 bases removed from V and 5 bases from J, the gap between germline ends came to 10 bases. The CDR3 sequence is CASSSGRTEAFF. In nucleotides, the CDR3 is TGTGCCAGCAGCTCAGGGAGGACTGAAGCTTTCTTT.

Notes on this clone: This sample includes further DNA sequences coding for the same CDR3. The CDR3 bases are TGTGCCAGCAGTTACGATCGGGGAAACACTGAAGCTTTCTTT. As protein: CASSYDRGNTEAFF. The rearrangement uses TRBV6-5 and TRBJ1-1; D unresolved. Trimming cost V 2 bases and J 2 bases, with 9 bases left between them. This CDR3 has 14 amino acids. CDR1 MNHEY and CDR2 SVGAGI come from the germline V gene.

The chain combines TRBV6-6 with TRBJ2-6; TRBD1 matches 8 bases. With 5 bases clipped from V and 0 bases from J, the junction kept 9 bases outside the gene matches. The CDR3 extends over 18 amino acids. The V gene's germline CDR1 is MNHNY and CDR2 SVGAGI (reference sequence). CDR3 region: CASSLSDRGSSGANVLTF. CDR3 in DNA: TGTGCCAGCAGTCTCTCAGACAGGGGAAGCTCTGGGGCCAACGTCCTGACTTTC.

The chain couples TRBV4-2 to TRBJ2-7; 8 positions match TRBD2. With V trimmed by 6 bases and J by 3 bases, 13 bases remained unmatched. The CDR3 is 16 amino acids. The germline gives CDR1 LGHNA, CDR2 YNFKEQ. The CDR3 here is CASSFRAREAGYEQYF. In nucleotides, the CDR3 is TGTGCCAGCAGTTTCAGGGCGCGGGAGGCGGGCTACGAGCAGTACTTC.

CDR3 sequence (DNA): TGTGCCAGTAGTACGAATCCGGGACTAGCGGGTAACGAGCAGTACTTC. This encodes CASSTNPGLAGNEQYF. This chain uses TRBV19 with TRBJ2-7, with TRBD2 identical over 12 bases. CDR1 LNHDA and CDR2 SQIVND come from the germline V gene (reference sequence). V was pared by 4 bases and J by 5 bases, with 9 bases of the junction left unmatched. This CDR3 is 16 amino acids long.